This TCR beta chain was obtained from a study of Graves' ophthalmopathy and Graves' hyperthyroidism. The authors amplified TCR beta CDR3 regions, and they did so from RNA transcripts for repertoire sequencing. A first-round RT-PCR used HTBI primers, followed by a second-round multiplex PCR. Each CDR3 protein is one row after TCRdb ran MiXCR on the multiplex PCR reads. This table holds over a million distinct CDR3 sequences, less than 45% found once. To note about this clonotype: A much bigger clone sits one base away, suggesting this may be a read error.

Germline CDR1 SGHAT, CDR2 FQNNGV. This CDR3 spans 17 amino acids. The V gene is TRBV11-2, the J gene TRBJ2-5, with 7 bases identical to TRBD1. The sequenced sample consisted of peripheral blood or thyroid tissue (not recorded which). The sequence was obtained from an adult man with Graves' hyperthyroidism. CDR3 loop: CASSGQDRESLQETQCF. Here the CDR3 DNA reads TGTGCCAGCAGTGGACAGGACAGAGAATCGCTACAAGAGACCCAGTGCTTC.